What follows are 19 T cell receptor beta chains derived from one specimen sequenced in a study of shared clonotypes between healthy human individuals. The data were produced by immunoSEQ multiplex PCR, yet TCRdb's version contains in-frame clones alone and is incomplete. Among some 2,400,000 clones listed, roughly 95% were seen once. Sample: naive CD4+ T cells sorted from blood. The subset denotes: CD45RA+ positively selected. The receptors derive from a man aged 18 to 30 in good health.

A few counts support this clone. The chain recombines TRBV29-1 with TRBJ1-3, with D uncertain. V dropped 6 bases and J dropped 6 bases, with 18 bases sitting between them. This CDR3 is 14 amino acids long. Germline assignment: CDR1 SQVTM and CDR2 ANQGSEA. CDR3 in amino acids: CSVRPGTGSNTIYF. CDR3 sequence (DNA): TGCAGCGTCCGTCCCGGTACGGGTTCAAACACCATATATTTT.

The rearrangement uses TRBV7-2 and TRBJ1-1; 8 bases match TRBD1. V was pared by 4 bases and J by 6 bases, with 10 bases of the junction left unmatched. The CDR3 covers 15 residues. The V gene's germline CDR1 is SGHTA and CDR2 FQGNSA. The CDR3 DNA is TGTGCCAGCAGCTCGACCCAGGGGGCGAGAGCTGAAGCTTTCTTT. Protein product: CASSSTQGARAEAFF.

The DNA of the CDR3 is TGCGCCAGCAGCTTGGATTGGGCAGACGAAAAACTGTTTTTT. It codes for CASSLDWADEKLFF. The chain recombines TRBV5-1 with TRBJ1-4; D call uncertain. Looked up from germline, CDR1 is SGHRS and CDR2 is YFSETQ. This CDR3 is 14 amino acids long. The V end lost 0 bases, the J end lost 8 bases, and 11 bases lay between the germline ends.

The chain is built from TRBV9 and TRBJ2-2, with D perhaps matching TRBD1 (6 bases). The CDR3 runs 13 residues. V was pared by 7 bases and J by 1 base, with 8 bases between. CDR1 and CDR2 (germline): SGDLS, YYNGEE. This CDR3 reads CASRDMNTGELFF. The CDR3 nucleotides are TGTGCCAGCCGGGACATGAACACCGGGGAGCTGTTTTTT.

CDR3 bases: TGTGCCAGCAGCCTAAGCGGGGGGGCTGGAGAGACCCAGTACTTC. Protein product: CASSLSGGAGETQYF. The rearrangement joins TRBV7-2 to TRBJ2-5, with 10 bases that match TRBD2. CDR3 length: 15 residues. Germline V gene data show CDR1 as SGHTA and CDR2 as FQGNSA. V was clipped by 5 bases and J by 4 bases; unmatched bases: 7.

The chain recombines TRBV7-3 with TRBJ1-1, with 7 bases identical to TRBD1. Losses at the gene ends were 6 bases for V and 8 bases for J; bases not matched to a gene: 9. The CDR3 covers 13 residues. Germline V lookup: CDR1 SGHTA, CDR2 FQGTGA. CDR3 sequence: CASSGTGAGEAFF. CDR3 DNA: TGTGCCAGCAGTGGAACAGGGGCGGGAGAAGCTTTCTTT.

The rearrangement joins TRBV28 to TRBJ2-5; 9 bases are a match to TRBD2. In germline, CDR1 is MDHEN, CDR2 SYDVKM. The CDR3 is 15 residues long. V gave up 3 bases and J gave up 3 bases; unmatched junction bases: 5. This chain's CDR3 is CASSLELAGKETQYF. CDR3 in DNA: TGTGCCAGCAGTTTGGAACTAGCGGGTAAAGAGACCCAGTACTTC.

This chain joins TRBV6-6 and TRBJ2-3; D is unresolved. The V and J ends lost 9 bases and 1 base respectively, with 14 bases between them. This CDR3 is 14 amino acids long. Germline V gives CDR1 MNHNY, CDR2 SVGAGI (reference sequence). Here the CDR3 reads CASTRMYGTDTQYF. The CDR3 DNA follows: TGTGCCAGTACGAGGATGTATGGCACAGATACGCAGTATTTT.

The rearrangement links TRBV25-1 to TRBJ2-7; 10 nucleotides agree with TRBD1. The germline gives CDR1 MGHDK, CDR2 SYGVNS. J was trimmed by 6 bases and V by 3 bases; bases with no gene match: 2. The CDR3 loop spans 13 amino acids. This chain's CDR3 is CASSDRDRGEQYF. CDR3 DNA: TGTGCCAGCAGTGATAGGGACAGGGGCGAGCAGTACTTC.

This clone appeared a single time. V gene TRBV27 combines with J gene TRBJ1-3; unclear D gene. This CDR3 is 13 amino acids long. Germline CDR1 reads MNHEY; CDR2 reads SMNVEV (reference sequence). V lost 5 bases to trimming and J lost 4 bases, with 9 bases between them. CDR3 sequence reads: CASSRARGNTIYF. CDR3 sequence (DNA): TGTGCCAGCAGTAGAGCAAGAGGAAACACCATATATTTT.

The chain employs TRBV19 and TRBJ2-5; the match to TRBD1 covers 10 bases. The V gene's germline CDR1 is LNHDA and CDR2 SQIVND (reference sequence). This CDR3 is 15 amino acids long. Trimming at V came to 2 bases and at J to 6 bases, leaving 6 bases not matched to a gene. The CDR3, as DNA: TGTGCCAGTAGTATATATGGACAGGGGGTACAGACCCAGTACTTC. This encodes CASSIYGQGVQTQYF.

This chain joins TRBV18 and TRBJ1-6, with D possibly matching TRBD1 (5 bases). Germline CDR1 and CDR2: KGHSH and LQKENI. Between the trimmed V and J ends, which lost 4 bases and 8 bases, there was a span of 15 bases. There are 15 residues in the CDR3. CDR3 region: CASSLFGTDDSPLHF. Written as DNA, the CDR3 is TGTGCCAGCTCACTTTTCGGGACGGACGATTCACCCCTCCACTTT. The full variable domain, with the rest looked up from reference TRBV18 and TRBJ1-6, is NAGVMQNPRHLVRRRGQEARLRCSPMKGHSHVYWYRQLPEEGLKFMVYLQKENIIDESGMPKERFSAEFPKEGPSILRIQQVVRGDSAAYFCASSLFGTDDSPLHFGNGTRLTVT.

This rearrangement joins TRBV18 to TRBJ1-5, with D perhaps matching TRBD1 (5 bases). CDR3 length equals 15 residues. Germline V gene lookup returns CDR1 KGHSH and CDR2 LQKENI. V was shortened by 5 bases and J by 4 bases, with 15 bases between the two germline ends. The CDR3 spells CASSETGGGNQPQHF. CDR3 sequence (DNA): TGTGCCAGCTCAGAAACGGGGGGAGGTAATCAGCCCCAGCATTTT.

The chain is built from TRBV7-3 and TRBJ1-2; weak D call: TRBD1 (6 bases). This CDR3 region has 13 residues. V lost 3 bases to trimming and J lost 8 bases, with 13 bases between them. The germline gives CDR1 SGHTA, CDR2 FQGTGA. Written as DNA, the CDR3 is TGTGCCAGCAGCTTTACAGGGATGAGCGGCTACACCTTC. Protein: CASSFTGMSGYTF.

The V gene is TRBV5-4, the J gene TRBJ2-7; the match to TRBD2 covers 12 bases. Germline V lookup: CDR1 SGHNT, CDR2 YYREEE (reference sequence). The J segment lost 5 bases and the V segment lost 4 bases, leaving 10 bases of the junction unmatched. The CDR3 has 16 residues. The CDR3 DNA sequence: TGTGCCAGCAGCCAAATCCTAGCGGGAGGGCCCAACGAGCAGTACTTC. Its protein is CASSQILAGGPNEQYF.

This clone has just a few counts. CDR3 region: CAISGQAGVRSPLHF. The CDR3 nucleotides are TGTGCCATCAGTGGCCAGGCGGGGGTCAGGTCACCCCTCCACTTT. The chain carries TRBV10-3 and TRBJ1-6; possibly TRBD1 for D (5 bases). V was cut by 4 bases and J by 10 bases, with 17 bases left in between. Germline lookup yields CDR1 ENHRY and CDR2 SYGVKD. This CDR3 region has 15 residues.

The J gene is TRBJ1-2, the V gene TRBV5-4, with 7 bases lining up with TRBD1. This CDR3 contains 14 residues. The germline V gene has CDR1 SGHNT and CDR2 YYREEE (reference sequence). J was trimmed by 14 bases and V by 3 bases; bases with no gene match: 16. CDR3 nucleotides: TGTGCCAGCAGCTCCCCCGACAGGGTGGGTCTATCTACCTTC. Its translation: CASSSPDRVGLSTF.

This clone showed up just once. The CDR3 loop is CASSGDLYNSPLHF. DNA for the CDR3: TGTGCCAGCAGTGGGGACCTCTATAATTCACCCCTCCACTTT. This chain joins TRBV2 and TRBJ1-6, with a tentative D call TRBD1 (5 bases). V lost 4 bases to trimming and J lost 3 bases, with 7 bases between them. This CDR3 is built from 14 residues. Germline CDR1 and CDR2: SNHLY and FYNNEI.

The rearrangement joins TRBV29-1 to TRBJ2-3; no clear D. CDR1 SQVTM and CDR2 ANQGSEA come from the germline V gene. The CDR3 is 14 residues long. V lost 4 bases and J lost 3, with 14 bases in between. CDR3 coding DNA: TGCAGCGTTGGGCTGGATTCGTGGACAGATACGCAGTATTTT. It yields the protein CSVGLDSWTDTQYF.